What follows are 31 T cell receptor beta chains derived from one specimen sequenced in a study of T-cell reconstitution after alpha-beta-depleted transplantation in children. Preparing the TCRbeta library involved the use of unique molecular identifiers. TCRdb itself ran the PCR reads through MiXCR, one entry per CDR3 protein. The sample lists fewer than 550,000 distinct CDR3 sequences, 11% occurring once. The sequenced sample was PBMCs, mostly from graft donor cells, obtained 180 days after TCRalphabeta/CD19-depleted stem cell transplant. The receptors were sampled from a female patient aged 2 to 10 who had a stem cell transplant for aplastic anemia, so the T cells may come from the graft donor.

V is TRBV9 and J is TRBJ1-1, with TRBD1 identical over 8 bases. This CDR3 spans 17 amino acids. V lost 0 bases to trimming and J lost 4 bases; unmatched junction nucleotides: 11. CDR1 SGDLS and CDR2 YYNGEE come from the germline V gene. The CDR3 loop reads CASSVEGRGLFGTEAFF. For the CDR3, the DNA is TGTGCCAGCAGCGTAGAGGGCAGGGGGCTATTCGGCACTGAAGCTTTCTTT.

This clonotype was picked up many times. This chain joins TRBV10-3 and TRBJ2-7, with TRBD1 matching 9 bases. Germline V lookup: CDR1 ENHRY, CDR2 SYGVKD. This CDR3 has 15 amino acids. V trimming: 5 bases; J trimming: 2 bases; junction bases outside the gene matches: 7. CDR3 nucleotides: TGTGCCATCAGTCCCTCCGGGACAGGGACCTACGAGCAGTACTTC. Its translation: CAISPSGTGTYEQYF.

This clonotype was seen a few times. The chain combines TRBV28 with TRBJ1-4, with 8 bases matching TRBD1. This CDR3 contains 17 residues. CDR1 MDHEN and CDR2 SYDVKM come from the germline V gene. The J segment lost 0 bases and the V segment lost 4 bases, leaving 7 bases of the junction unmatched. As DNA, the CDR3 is TGTGCCAGCAGTTCAATTGGACAGGGACCAACTAATGAAAAACTGTTTTTT. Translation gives CASSSIGQGPTNEKLFF.

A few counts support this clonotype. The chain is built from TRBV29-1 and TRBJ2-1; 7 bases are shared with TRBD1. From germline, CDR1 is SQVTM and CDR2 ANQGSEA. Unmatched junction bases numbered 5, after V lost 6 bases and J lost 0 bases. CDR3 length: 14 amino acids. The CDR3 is CSVSHRGSYNEQFF. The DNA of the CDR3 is TGCAGCGTCTCTCACAGGGGCTCCTACAATGAGCAGTTCTTC.

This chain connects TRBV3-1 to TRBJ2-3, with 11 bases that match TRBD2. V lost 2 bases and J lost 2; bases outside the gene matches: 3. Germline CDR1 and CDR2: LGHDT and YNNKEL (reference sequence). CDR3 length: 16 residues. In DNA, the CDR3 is TGTGCCAGCAGCCAACCGGGACTAGCGGTCACAGATACGCAGTATTTT. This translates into CASSQPGLAVTDTQYF.

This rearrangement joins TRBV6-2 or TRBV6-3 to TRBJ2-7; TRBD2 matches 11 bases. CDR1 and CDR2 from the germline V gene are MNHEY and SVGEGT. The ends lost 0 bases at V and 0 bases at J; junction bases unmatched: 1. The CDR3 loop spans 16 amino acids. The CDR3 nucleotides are TGTGCCAGCAGTTACTCGGGACTAGCGGCCTCCTACGAGCAGTACTTC. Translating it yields CASSYSGLAASYEQYF.

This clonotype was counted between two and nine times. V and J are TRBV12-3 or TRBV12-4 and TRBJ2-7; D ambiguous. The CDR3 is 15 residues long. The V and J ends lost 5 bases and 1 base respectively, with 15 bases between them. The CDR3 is CASSPAPGLSYEQYF. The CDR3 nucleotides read TGTGCCAGCAGTCCCGCGCCAGGCTTATCCTACGAGCAGTACTTC.

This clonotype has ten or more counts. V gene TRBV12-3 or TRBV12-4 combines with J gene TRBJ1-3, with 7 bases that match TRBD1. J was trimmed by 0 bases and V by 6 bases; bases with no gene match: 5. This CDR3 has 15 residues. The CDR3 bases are TGTGCCAGCAGCCGACAGGGTTCCTCTGGAAACACCATATATTTT. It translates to CASSRQGSSGNTIYF.

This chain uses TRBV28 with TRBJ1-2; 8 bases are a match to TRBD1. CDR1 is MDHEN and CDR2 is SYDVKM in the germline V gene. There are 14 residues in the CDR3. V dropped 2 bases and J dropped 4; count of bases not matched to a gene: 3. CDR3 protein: CASSLGTGRYGYTF. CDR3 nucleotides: TGTGCCAGCAGTTTAGGGACAGGCCGCTATGGCTACACCTTC.

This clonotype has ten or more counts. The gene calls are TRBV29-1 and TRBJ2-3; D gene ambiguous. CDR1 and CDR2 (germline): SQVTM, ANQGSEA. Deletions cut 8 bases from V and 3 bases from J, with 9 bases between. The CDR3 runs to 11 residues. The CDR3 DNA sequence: TGCAGCCATAAGGGTACAGATACGCAGTATTTT. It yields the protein CSHKGTDTQYF.

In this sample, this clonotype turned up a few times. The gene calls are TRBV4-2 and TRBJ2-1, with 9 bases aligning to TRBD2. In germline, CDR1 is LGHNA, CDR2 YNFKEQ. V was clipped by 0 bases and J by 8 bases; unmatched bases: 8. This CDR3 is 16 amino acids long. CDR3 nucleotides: TGTGCCAGCAGCCAAGATCTCAGCGGGAGGCCCGATGAGCAGTTCTTC. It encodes CASSQDLSGRPDEQFF.

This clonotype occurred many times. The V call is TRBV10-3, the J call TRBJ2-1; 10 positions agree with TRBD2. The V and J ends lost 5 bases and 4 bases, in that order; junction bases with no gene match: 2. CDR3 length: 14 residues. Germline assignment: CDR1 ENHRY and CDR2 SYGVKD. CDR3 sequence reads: CAISSGRDYNEQFF. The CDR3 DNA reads TGTGCCATCAGTAGCGGGAGGGATTACAATGAGCAGTTCTTC.

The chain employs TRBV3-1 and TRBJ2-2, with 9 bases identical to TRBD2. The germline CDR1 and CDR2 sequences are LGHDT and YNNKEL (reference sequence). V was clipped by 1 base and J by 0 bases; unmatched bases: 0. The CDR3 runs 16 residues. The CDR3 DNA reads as TGTGCCAGCAGCCAAGTAGCGGGAGCGAACACCGGGGAGCTGTTTTTT. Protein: CASSQVAGANTGELFF. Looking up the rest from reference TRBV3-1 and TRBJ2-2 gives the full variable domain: DTAVSQTPKYLVTQMGNDKSIKCEQNLGHDTMYWYKQDSKKFLKIMFSYNNKELIINETVPNRFSPKSPDKAHLNLHINSLELGDSAVYFCASSQVAGANTGELFFGEGSRLTVL.

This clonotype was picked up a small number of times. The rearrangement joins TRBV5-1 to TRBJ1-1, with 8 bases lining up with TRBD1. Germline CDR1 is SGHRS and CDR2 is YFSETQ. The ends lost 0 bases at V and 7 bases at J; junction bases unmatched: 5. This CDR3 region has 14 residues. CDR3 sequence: CASSLGTGTGEAFF. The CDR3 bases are TGCGCCAGCAGCTTGGGGACCGGGACAGGTGAAGCTTTCTTT.

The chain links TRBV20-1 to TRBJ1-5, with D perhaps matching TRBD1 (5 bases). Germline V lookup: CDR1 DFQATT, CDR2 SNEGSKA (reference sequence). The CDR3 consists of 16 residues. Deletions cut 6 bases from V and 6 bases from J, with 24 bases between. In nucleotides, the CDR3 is TGCAGTGCCCGGGAGGGGCTCGGGCGAGGAGGTCAGCCCCAGCATTTT. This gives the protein CSAREGLGRGGQPQHF.

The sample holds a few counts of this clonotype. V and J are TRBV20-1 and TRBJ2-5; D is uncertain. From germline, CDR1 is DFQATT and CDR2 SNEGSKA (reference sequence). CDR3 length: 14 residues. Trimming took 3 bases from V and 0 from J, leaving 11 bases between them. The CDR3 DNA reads TGCAGTGCTAGGAGGCCAGGTGACCAAGAGACCCAGTACTTC. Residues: CSARRPGDQETQYF.

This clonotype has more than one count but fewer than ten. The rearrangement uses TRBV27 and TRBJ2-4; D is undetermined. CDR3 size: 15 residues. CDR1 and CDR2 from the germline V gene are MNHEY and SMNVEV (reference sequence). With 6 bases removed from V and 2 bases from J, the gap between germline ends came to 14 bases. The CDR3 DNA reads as TGTGCCAGCAGGAAGGGTTCTGCGACCAAAAACATTCAGTACTTC. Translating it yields CASRKGSATKNIQYF.

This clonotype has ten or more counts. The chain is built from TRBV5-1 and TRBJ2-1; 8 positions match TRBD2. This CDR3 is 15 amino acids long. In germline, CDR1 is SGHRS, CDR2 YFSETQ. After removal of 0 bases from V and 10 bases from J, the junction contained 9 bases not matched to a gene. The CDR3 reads CASSLGIGLAYEQFF. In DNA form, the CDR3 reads TGCGCCAGCAGCTTGGGTATAGGACTAGCATACGAGCAGTTCTTC.

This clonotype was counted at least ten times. The CDR3 is CSVDRDRETQYF. The CDR3 nucleotides read TGCAGCGTTGACCGGGACAGAGAGACCCAGTACTTC. The chain combines TRBV29-1 with TRBJ2-5, with 7 bases fitting TRBD1. The germline V gene has CDR1 SQVTM and CDR2 ANQGSEA. This CDR3 has 12 amino acids. The junction had 2 bases not matched to a gene; V was cut back by 3 bases and J by 4 bases.

The CDR3 bases are TGCAGCGGCCAAGTCCCTGGTGCTGAAGCTTTCTTT. Protein product: CSGQVPGAEAFF. The rearrangement joins TRBV29-1 to TRBJ1-1; D is undetermined. Germline values: CDR1 SQVTM, CDR2 ANQGSEA. The CDR3 is made up of 12 amino acids. Trimming cost V 7 bases and J 6 bases, with 15 bases left between them.

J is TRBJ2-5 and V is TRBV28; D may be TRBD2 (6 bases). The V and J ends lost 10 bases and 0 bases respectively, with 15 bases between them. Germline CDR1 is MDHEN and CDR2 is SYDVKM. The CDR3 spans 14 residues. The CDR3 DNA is TGTGCCACCGGAGGTGAGCGGGACCAAGAGACCCAGTACTTC. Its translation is CATGGERDQETQYF. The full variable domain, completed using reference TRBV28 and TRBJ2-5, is DVKVTQSSRYLVKRTGEKVFLECVQDMDHENMFWYRQDPGLGLRLIYFSYDVKMKEKGDIPEGYSVSREKKERFSLILESASTNQTSMYLCATGGERDQETQYFGPGTRLLVL.

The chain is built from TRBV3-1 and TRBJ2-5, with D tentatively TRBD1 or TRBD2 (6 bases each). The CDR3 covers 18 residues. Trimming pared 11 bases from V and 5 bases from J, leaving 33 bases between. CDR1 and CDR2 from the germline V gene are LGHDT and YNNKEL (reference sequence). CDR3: CASSRKPSPPRGVETQYF. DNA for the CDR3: TGTGCCTCCAGCCGCAAGCCCTCTCCCCCGAGGGGGGTGGAGACCCAGTACTTC.

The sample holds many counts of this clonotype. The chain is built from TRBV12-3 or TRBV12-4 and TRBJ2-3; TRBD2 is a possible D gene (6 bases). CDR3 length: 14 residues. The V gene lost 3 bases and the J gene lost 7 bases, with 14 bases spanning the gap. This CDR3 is CASSFSRRVNTQYF. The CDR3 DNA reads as TGTGCCAGCAGTTTCAGCCGGAGGGTTAATACGCAGTATTTT.

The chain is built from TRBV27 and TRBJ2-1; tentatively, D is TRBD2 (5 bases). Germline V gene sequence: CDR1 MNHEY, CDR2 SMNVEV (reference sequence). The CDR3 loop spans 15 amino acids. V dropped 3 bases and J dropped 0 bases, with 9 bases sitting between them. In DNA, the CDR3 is TGTGCCAGCAGTTTTTTAGCGATCTCCTACAATGAGCAGTTCTTC. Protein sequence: CASSFLAISYNEQFF.

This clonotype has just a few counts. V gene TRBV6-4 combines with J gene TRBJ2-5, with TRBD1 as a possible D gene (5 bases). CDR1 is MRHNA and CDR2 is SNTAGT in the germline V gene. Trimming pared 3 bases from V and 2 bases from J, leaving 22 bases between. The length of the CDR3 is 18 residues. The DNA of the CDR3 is TGTGCCAGCAGTGATCCCCACCCACAGGATGGGGCGCAAGAGACCCAGTACTTC. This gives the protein CASSDPHPQDGAQETQYF.

CDR3 in amino acids: CSATGQGGPKETQYF. For the CDR3, the DNA is TGCAGTGCTACGGGACAGGGTGGCCCCAAAGAGACCCAGTACTTC. V usage is TRBV20-1 and J usage is TRBJ2-5, with 9 bases identical to TRBD1. V was clipped by 4 bases and J by 3 bases; unmatched bases: 9. This CDR3 has 15 residues. The germline V gene has CDR1 DFQATT and CDR2 SNEGSKA (reference sequence).

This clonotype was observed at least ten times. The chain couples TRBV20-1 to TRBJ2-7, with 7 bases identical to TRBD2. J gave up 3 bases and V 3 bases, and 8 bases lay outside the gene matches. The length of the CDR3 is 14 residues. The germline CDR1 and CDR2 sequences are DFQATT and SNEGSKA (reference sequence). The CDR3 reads CSASLQGGYYEQYF. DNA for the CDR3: TGCAGTGCTAGTCTCCAGGGAGGGTACTACGAGCAGTACTTC.

The CDR3 region has the DNA TGTGCCAGCAGTTTCGGGCTAGTGGGAGGGCTCGGCACAGATACGCAGTATTTT. Its translation: CASSFGLVGGLGTDTQYF. This chain joins TRBV12-3 or TRBV12-4 and TRBJ2-3; 7 nucleotides agree with TRBD2. The ends lost 3 bases at V and 1 base at J; junction bases unmatched: 13. The CDR3 totals 18 residues.

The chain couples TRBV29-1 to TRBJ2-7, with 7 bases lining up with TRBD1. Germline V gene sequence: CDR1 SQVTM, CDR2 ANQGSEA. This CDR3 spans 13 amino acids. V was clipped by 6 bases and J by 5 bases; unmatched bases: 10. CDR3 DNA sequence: TGCAGCGTCACCGGGACAGCAGGCCACGAGCAGTACTTC. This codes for CSVTGTAGHEQYF.

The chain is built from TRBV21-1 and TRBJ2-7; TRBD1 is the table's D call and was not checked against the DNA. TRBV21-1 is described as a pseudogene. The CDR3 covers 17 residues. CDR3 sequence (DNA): TGTGCCAGCAGCAAAGAGGTCGGGACAGGGGGCTCCTACGAGCAGTACGTC. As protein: CASSKEVGTGGSYEQYV.

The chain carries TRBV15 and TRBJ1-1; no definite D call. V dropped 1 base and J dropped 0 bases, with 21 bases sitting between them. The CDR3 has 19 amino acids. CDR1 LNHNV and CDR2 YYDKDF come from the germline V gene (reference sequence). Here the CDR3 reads CATSRGRQEPIRVNTEAFF. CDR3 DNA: TGTGCCACCAGCAGAGGAAGGCAGGAACCCATTAGGGTGAACACTGAAGCTTTCTTT. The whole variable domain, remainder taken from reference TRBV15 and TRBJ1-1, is DAMVIQNPRYQVTQFGKPVTLSCSQTLNHNVMYWYQQKSSQAPKLLFHYYDKDFNNEADTPDNFQSRRPNTSFCFLDIRSPGLGDTAMYLCATSRGRQEPIRVNTEAFFGQGTRLTVV.